This entry lists 19 T cell receptor beta chains sequenced from one sample in a study of cytomegalovirus exposure and HLA in healthy donors. The PCR contained 60 Vbeta and 13 Jbeta primers. Using immunoSEQ multiplex PCR, the repertoire was profiled, and TCRdb retains in-frame clones only, with some absent. The table includes roughly 160,000 clones, about 77% detected once. The specimen was PBMCs. The origin of the receptors is a woman between 50 and 59 years old in good health and CMV-seronegative.

This clone was seen more than once but under ten times. The chain recombines TRBV7-8 with TRBJ2-7, with 10 bases identical to TRBD2. After removal of 3 bases from V and 2 bases from J, the junction contained 4 bases not matched to a gene. Germline values: CDR1 SGHVS, CDR2 FQNEAQ. The CDR3 contains 15 residues. DNA for the CDR3: TGTGCCAGCAGCTTTCGGACTAGCGGTACCTACGAGCAGTACTTC. Its protein is CASSFRTSGTYEQYF.

This rearrangement joins TRBV6-5 to TRBJ2-7, with 10 bases matching TRBD2. Unmatched junction bases numbered 3, after V lost 0 bases and J lost 1 base. Germline V lookup: CDR1 MNHEY, CDR2 SVGAGI. This CDR3 spans 16 amino acids. The CDR3: CASSYSRTSGSYEQYF. CDR3 bases: TGTGCCAGCAGTTACTCACGGACTAGCGGTTCCTACGAGCAGTACTTC.

The V gene is TRBV5-1, the J gene TRBJ1-1; TRBD1 agrees at 9 bases. Germline loops: CDR1 SGHRS, CDR2 YFSETQ. The ends lost 4 bases at V and 10 bases at J; junction bases unmatched: 14. The CDR3 contains 15 residues. The CDR3 bases are TGCGCCAGCAGCACTTCACCGGGACAGGGAGAGGCAGCTTTCTTT. As protein: CASSTSPGQGEAAFF. The variable domain in full, with the rest retrieved from reference TRBV5-1 and TRBJ1-1, is KAGVTQTPRYLIKTRGQQVTLSCSPISGHRSVSWYQQTPGQGLQFLFEYFSETQRNKGNFPGRFSGRQFSNSRSEMNVSTLELGDSALYLCASSTSPGQGEAAFFGQGTRLTVV.

The V and J genes are TRBV5-4 and TRBJ2-3, with unresolved D. CDR1 and CDR2 (germline): SGHNT, YYREEE (reference sequence). The CDR3 contains 14 residues. V gave up 2 bases and J gave up 3 bases, with 10 bases separating them. CDR3 protein: CASSFSLVTDTQYF. CDR3 nucleotide sequence: TGTGCCAGCAGCTTTAGCCTAGTTACAGATACGCAGTATTTT.

V gene TRBV7-6 combines with J gene TRBJ2-5, with 11 bases matching TRBD2. Germline values: CDR1 SGHVS, CDR2 FNYEAQ. With V trimmed by 5 bases and J by 5 bases, 13 bases remained unmatched. The CDR3 totals 17 residues. The DNA for the CDR3 is TGTGCCAGCAGCCAGTCTGCGACTAGCGGGAAAGGGGAGACCCAGTACTTC. This translates into CASSQSATSGKGETQYF. The whole variable domain, remainder taken from reference TRBV7-6 and TRBJ2-5, is GAGVSQSPRYKVTKRGQDVALRCDPISGHVSLYWYRQALGQGPEFLTYFNYEAQQDKSGLPNDRFSAERPEGSISTLTIQRTEQRDSAMYRCASSQSATSGKGETQYFGPGTRLLVL.

The chain joins TRBV28 to TRBJ2-7, with no clear D. The germline V gene has CDR1 MDHEN and CDR2 SYDVKM. V was clipped by 2 bases and J by 9 bases, with 14 bases between them. This CDR3 has 13 amino acids. The CDR3 nucleotides are TGTGCCAGCAGTTTAGCAAACCCCTACTCGCAGTACTTC. This gives the protein CASSLANPYSQYF.

This clone has just a few counts. This chain connects TRBV10-3 to TRBJ1-5; the match to TRBD1 covers 7 bases. The CDR3 loop spans 14 amino acids. CDR1 is ENHRY and CDR2 is SYGVKD in the germline V gene. V gave up 4 bases and J gave up 4 bases; unmatched junction bases: 4. CDR3 loop: CAISGGQPNQPQHF. The DNA of the CDR3 is TGTGCCATCAGTGGGGGACAGCCGAATCAGCCCCAGCATTTT.

The chain joins TRBV7-2 to TRBJ2-7, with D possibly being TRBD2 (5 bases). Trimming took off 1 base at V and 7 bases at J, with 14 bases between the two ends. CDR1 SGHTA and CDR2 FQGNSA come from the germline V gene. The CDR3 extends over 14 amino acids. CDR3 nucleotide sequence: TGTGCCAGCAGCTTAGTTTACAGTCCGGGGGAGCAGTACTTC. This sequence encodes CASSLVYSPGEQYF.

Only a few counts were recorded for this clone. This chain connects TRBV15 to TRBJ1-2; the D is unclear. Per germline, CDR1 LNHNV and CDR2 YYDKDF (reference sequence). The CDR3 is made up of 11 amino acids. With 3 bases removed from V and 5 bases from J, the gap between germline ends came to 4 bases. The CDR3 loop is CATSSPYGYTF. CDR3 nucleotides: TGTGCCACCAGCAGCCCGTATGGCTACACCTTC.

This rearrangement joins TRBV6-1 to TRBJ1-2; 8 bases match TRBD1. Germline CDR1 MNHNS, CDR2 SASEGT. There are 15 residues in the CDR3. V dropped 0 bases and J dropped 4; count of bases not matched to a gene: 4. CDR3 sequence (DNA): TGTGCCAGCAGTGAAGCGAACAGGGGGACCTATGGCTACACCTTC. It codes for CASSEANRGTYGYTF.

The V call is TRBV2, the J call TRBJ1-5, with no clear D. The length of the CDR3 is 13 residues. V was shortened by 8 bases and J by 0 bases, with 8 bases between the two germline ends. Germline values: CDR1 SNHLY, CDR2 FYNNEI. The CDR3 region is CASHGDSNQPQHF. CDR3 sequence (DNA): TGTGCCAGCCACGGGGATAGCAATCAGCCCCAGCATTTT.

The V call is TRBV5-1, the J call TRBJ2-1, with 7 bases fitting TRBD2. Germline V gene data show CDR1 as SGHRS and CDR2 as YFSETQ. The length of the CDR3 is 13 residues. V trimming: 0 bases; J trimming: 12 bases; junction bases outside the gene matches: 6. Here the CDR3 DNA reads TGCGCCAGCAGCTTGGAAAGGGAGGGCCTGCAGTTCTTC. Amino acid sequence: CASSLEREGLQFF.

The chain carries TRBV7-9 and TRBJ2-5, with 7 bases fitting TRBD2. CDR1 and CDR2 from the germline V gene are SEHNR and FQNEAQ (reference sequence). This CDR3 is 16 amino acids long. V dropped 5 bases and J dropped 6; count of bases not matched to a gene: 15. Written as DNA, the CDR3 is TGTGCCAGCAGCCCCCTAGGAGTAGCGGGTGGGCAGACCCAGTACTTC. The encoded protein is CASSPLGVAGGQTQYF.

V usage is TRBV10-2 and J usage is TRBJ2-3; D unclear. V lost 0 bases and J 2 bases, leaving 9 bases between the germline ends. The CDR3 consists of 15 residues. Germline CDR1 reads WSHSY; CDR2 reads SAAADI. The CDR3 DNA reads as TGCGCCAGCAGTGAGTCGGGCAGAGACACAGATACGCAGTATTTT. Amino acids: CASSESGRDTDTQYF.

This CDR3 is CASSLSAGGAYNEQFF. In DNA form, the CDR3 reads TGTGCCAGCAGCTTATCGGCGGGGGGGGCCTACAATGAGCAGTTCTTC. The V gene is TRBV7-9, the J gene TRBJ2-1; 9 nucleotides agree with TRBD2. The CDR3 is 16 amino acids. The germline V gene has CDR1 SEHNR and CDR2 FQNEAQ (reference sequence). The junction had 4 bases not matched to a gene; V was cut back by 2 bases and J by 2 bases.

The J gene is TRBJ1-4, the V gene TRBV5-5; D gene ambiguous. In germline, CDR1 is SGHKS, CDR2 YYEKEE (reference sequence). The CDR3 sequence is 13 residues long. Trimming took off 4 bases at V and 7 bases at J, with 11 bases between the two ends. The CDR3 protein is CASSPPSSEKLFF. CDR3 in DNA: TGTGCCAGCAGCCCTCCCTCGAGTGAAAAACTGTTTTTT.

J is TRBJ2-7 and V is TRBV7-6; TRBD1 matches at 9 bases. The CDR3 covers 18 residues. Germline V CDR1 and CDR2: SGHVS, FNYEAQ. J gave up 6 bases and V 2 bases, and 17 bases lay outside the gene matches. CDR3 residues: CASSLPPQTGGALSEQYF. CDR3 in DNA: TGTGCCAGCAGCTTACCCCCTCAAACAGGGGGCGCATTATCCGAGCAGTACTTC.

The chain combines TRBV7-2 with TRBJ2-2; 7 nucleotides line up with TRBD1. The CDR3 extends over 15 amino acids. J gave up 1 base and V 5 bases, and 4 bases lay outside the gene matches. The germline V gene encodes CDR1 SGHTA and CDR2 FQGNSA. The CDR3 nucleotides are TGTGCCAGCAGCCCTCGGACAGGGAACACCGGGGAGCTGTTTTTT. Translating it yields CASSPRTGNTGELFF.

A single count supports this clone. The chain carries TRBV2 and TRBJ2-5, with TRBD2 matching 8 bases. J lost 4 bases, V lost 1 base, and 11 bases had no gene match. The CDR3 runs 17 residues. Germline values: CDR1 SNHLY, CDR2 FYNNEI. The CDR3, as DNA: TGTGCCAGCAGTGAAGACGTTTCGCTTAGCGGGGCAGAGACCCAGTACTTC. Residues: CASSEDVSLSGAETQYF. Supplemented by reference TRBV2 and TRBJ2-5, the full variable domain reads EPEVTQTPSHQVTQMGQEVILRCVPISNHLYFYWYRQILGQKVEFLVSFYNNEISEKSEIFDDQFSVERPDGSNFTLKIRSTKLEDSAMYFCASSEDVSLSGAETQYFGPGTRLLVL.